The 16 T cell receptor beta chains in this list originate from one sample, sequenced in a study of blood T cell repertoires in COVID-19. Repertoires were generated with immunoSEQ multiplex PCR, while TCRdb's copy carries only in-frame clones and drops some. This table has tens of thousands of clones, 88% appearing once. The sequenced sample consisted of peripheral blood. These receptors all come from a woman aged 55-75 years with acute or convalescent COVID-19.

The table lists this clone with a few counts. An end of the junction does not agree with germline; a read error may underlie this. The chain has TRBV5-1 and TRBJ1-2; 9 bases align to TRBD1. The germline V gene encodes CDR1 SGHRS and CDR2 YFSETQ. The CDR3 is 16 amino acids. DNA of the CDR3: TGCGCCAGCAGATTGGGGACCTTACAGGGGGCGGACGGCTACACCTTC. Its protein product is CASRLGTLQGADGYTF.

CDR3 DNA sequence: TGTGCCAGCGGGAGGCGGGGGATGGGAAACATTCAGTACTTC. Translated, it gives CASGRRGMGNIQYF. The chain uses TRBV5-4 and TRBJ2-4; 7 nucleotides align to TRBD2. CDR3 size: 14 residues. With 7 bases clipped from V and 6 bases from J, the junction kept 10 bases outside the gene matches. CDR1 and CDR2 (germline): SGHNT, YYREEE (reference sequence).

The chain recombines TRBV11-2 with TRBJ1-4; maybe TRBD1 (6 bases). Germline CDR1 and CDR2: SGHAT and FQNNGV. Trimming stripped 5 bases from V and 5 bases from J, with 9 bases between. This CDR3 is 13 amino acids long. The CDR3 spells CASSRDRNEKLFF. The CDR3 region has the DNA TGTGCCAGCAGCCGCGACAGGAATGAAAAACTGTTTTTT. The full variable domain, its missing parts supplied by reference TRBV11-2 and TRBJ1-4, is EAGVAQSPRYKIIEKRQSVAFWCNPISGHATLYWYQQILGQGPKLLIQFQNNGVVDDSQLPKDRFSAERLKGVDSTLKIQPAKLEDSAVYLCASSRDRNEKLFFGSGTQLSVL.

The CDR3 DNA is TGTGCCAGTAGCACGGGACAAAGAGCAACTAATGAAAAACTGTTTTTT. Its protein is CASSTGQRATNEKLFF. The genes are TRBV19 and TRBJ1-4, with D possibly matching TRBD1 (6 bases). This CDR3 is built from 16 residues. The V end was cut by 6 bases, the J end by 0 bases, with 14 bases between. CDR1 and CDR2 from the germline V gene are LNHDA and SQIVND (reference sequence).

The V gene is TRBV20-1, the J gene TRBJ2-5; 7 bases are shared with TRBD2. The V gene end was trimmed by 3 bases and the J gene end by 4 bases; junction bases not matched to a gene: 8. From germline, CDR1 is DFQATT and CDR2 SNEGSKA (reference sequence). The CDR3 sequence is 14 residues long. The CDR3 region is CSASGGSRGETQYF. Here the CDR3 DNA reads TGCAGTGCTAGTGGCGGGAGCCGTGGAGAGACCCAGTACTTC.

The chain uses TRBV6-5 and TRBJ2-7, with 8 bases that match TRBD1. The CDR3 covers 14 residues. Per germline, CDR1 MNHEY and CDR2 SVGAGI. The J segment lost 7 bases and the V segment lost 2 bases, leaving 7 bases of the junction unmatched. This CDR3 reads CASSYVPGTGEQYV. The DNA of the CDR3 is TGTGCCAGCAGTTACGTTCCCGGGACAGGTGAGCAGTACGTC.

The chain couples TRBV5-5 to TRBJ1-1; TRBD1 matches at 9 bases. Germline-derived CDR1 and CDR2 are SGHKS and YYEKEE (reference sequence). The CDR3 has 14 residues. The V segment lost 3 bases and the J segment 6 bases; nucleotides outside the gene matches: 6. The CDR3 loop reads CASSSQGQGSEAFF. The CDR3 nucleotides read TGTGCCAGCAGCTCGCAAGGACAGGGGTCTGAAGCTTTCTTT. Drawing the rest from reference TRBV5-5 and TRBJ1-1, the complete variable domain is DAGVTQSPTHLIKTRGQQVTLRCSPISGHKSVSWYQQVLGQGPQFIFQYYEKEERGRGNFPDRFSARQFPNYSSELNVNALLLGDSALYLCASSSQGQGSEAFFGQGTRLTVV.

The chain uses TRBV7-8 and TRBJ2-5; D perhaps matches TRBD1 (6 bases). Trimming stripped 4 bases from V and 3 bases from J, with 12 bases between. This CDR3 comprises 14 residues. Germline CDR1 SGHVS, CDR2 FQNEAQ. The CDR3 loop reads CASSSRTAEETQYF. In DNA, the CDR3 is TGTGCCAGCAGCTCGCGGACAGCGGAAGAGACCCAGTACTTC. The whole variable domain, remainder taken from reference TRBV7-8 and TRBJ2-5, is GAGVSQSPRYKVAKRGQDVALRCDPISGHVSLFWYQQALGQGPEFLTYFQNEAQLDKSGLPSDRFFAERPEGSVSTLKIQRTQQEDSAVYLCASSSRTAEETQYFGPGTRLLVL.

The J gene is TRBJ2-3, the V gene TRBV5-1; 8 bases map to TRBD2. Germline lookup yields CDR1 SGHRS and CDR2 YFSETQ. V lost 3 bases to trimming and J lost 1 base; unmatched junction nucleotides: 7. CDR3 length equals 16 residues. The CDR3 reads CASSSLAGSGTDTQYF. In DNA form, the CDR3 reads TGCGCCAGCAGCTCCTTAGCGGGGAGCGGCACAGATACGCAGTATTTT.

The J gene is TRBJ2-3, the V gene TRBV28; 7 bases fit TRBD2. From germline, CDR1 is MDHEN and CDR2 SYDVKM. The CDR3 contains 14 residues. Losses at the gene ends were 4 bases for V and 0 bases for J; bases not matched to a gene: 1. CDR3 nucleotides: TGTGCCAGCAGTTCAGCGGGGAGCACAGATACGCAGTATTTT. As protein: CASSSAGSTDTQYF.

The CDR3 spells CASSYGQGGFYEQYV. The CDR3, as DNA: TGTGCCAGCAGCTACGGACAGGGAGGTTTCTACGAGCAGTACGTC. The chain recombines TRBV5-8 with TRBJ2-7; 8 nucleotides align to TRBD1. The V segment lost 3 bases and the J segment 3 bases; nucleotides outside the gene matches: 8. Germline V gene sequence: CDR1 SGHTS, CDR2 YDEGEE. The CDR3 runs to 15 residues.

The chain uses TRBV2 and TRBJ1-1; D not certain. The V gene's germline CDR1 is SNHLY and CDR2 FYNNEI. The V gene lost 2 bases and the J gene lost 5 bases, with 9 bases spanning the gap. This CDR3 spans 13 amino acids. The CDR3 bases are TGTGCCAGCAGTGAACAGGAATGGACTGAAGCTTTCTTT. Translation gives CASSEQEWTEAFF.

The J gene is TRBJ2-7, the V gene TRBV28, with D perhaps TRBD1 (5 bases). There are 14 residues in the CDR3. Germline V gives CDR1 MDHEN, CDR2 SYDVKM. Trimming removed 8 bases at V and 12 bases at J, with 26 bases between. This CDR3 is CASGDKGHLRIGYV. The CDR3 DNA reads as TGTGCCAGCGGAGACAAAGGACACCTAAGAATTGGGTACGTC.

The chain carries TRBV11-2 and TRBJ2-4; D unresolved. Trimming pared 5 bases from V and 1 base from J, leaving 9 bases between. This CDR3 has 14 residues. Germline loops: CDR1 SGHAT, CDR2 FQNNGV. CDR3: CASSPSRAKNIQYF. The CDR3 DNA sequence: TGTGCCAGCAGCCCCTCACGGGCCAAAAACATTCAGTACTTC.

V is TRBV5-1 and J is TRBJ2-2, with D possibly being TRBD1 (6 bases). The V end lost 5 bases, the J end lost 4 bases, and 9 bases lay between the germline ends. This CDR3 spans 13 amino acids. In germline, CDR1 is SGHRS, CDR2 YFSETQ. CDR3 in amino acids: CASSLQGTGELFF. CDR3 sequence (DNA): TGCGCCAGCAGTTTACAGGGCACCGGGGAGCTGTTTTTT.

The CDR3 nucleotides read TGTGCCAGTAGTATCCGTCTAGCGGAGGTCAATGAGCAGTTCTTC. It encodes CASSIRLAEVNEQFF. The V call is TRBV19, the J call TRBJ2-1; TRBD2 matches 7 bases. The germline V gene has CDR1 LNHDA and CDR2 SQIVND (reference sequence). With V trimmed by 3 bases and J by 6 bases, 8 bases remained unmatched. The CDR3 spans 15 residues.